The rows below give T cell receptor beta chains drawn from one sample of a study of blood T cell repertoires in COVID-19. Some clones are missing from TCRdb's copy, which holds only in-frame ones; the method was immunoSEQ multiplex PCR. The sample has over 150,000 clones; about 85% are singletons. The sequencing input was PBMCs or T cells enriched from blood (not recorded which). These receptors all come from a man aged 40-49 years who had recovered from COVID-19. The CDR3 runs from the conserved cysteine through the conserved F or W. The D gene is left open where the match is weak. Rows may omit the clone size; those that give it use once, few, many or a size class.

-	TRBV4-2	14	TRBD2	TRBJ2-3	CASSHDSGLDTQYF	TGTGCCAGCAGCCATGATAGCGGGCTGGATACGCAGTATTTT
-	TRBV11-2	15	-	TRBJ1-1	CASSTLTGGATEAFF	TGTGCCAGCAGCACGCTGACGGGGGGGGCCACTGAAGCTTTCTTT
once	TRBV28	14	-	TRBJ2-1	CASSRMGRIGEQFF	TGTGCCAGCAGCCGCATGGGGAGGATCGGTGAGCAGTTCTTC
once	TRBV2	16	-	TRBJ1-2	CASSEALQVINYGYTF	TGTGCCAGCAGTGAAGCGCTTCAGGTGATTAACTATGGCTACACCTTC
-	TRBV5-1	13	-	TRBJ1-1	CASSLAGGPEAFF	TGCGCCAGCAGCTTGGCCGGGGGACCTGAAGCTTTCTTT
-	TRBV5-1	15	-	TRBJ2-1	CASSPGESSYNEQFF	TGCGCCAGCAGCCCAGGCGAGAGCTCCTACAATGAGCAGTTCTTC
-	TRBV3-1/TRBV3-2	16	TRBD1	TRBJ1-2	CASSADRDRGYNGYTF	TGTGCCAGCAGCGCTGACCGGGACAGGGGGTATAATGGCTACACCTTC
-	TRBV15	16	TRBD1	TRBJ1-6	CATSRVRTGGNSPLHF	TGTGCCACCAGCAGAGTTCGGACAGGGGGAAATTCACCCCTCCACTTT
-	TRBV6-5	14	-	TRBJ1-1	CASRRGQSDTEAFF	TGTGCCAGCAGGCGAGGACAGAGCGACACTGAAGCTTTCTTT
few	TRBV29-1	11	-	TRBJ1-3	CSGSSGNTIYF	TGCAGCGGTTCTTCTGGAAACACCATATATTTT
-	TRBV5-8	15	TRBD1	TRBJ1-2	CASSPTGALGNGYTF	TGTGCCAGCAGCCCCACAGGGGCTCTCGGGAATGGCTACACCTTC
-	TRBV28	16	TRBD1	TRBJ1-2	CASSPLPFGQGGGYTF	TGTGCCAGCAGCCCTCTTCCGTTCGGACAGGGGGGAGGCTACACCTTC
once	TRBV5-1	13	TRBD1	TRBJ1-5	CAIPRGHNQPQHF	TGCGCCATCCCGAGGGGGCACAATCAGCCCCAGCATTTT
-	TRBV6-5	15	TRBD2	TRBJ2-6	CASSYRGAGANVLTF	TGTGCCAGCAGTTACCGGGGGGCTGGGGCCAACGTCCTGACTTTC
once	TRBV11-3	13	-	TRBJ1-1	CASSSGTAGQAFF	TGTGCCAGCAGTTCAGGAACGGCGGGGCAAGCTTTCTTT
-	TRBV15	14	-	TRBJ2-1	CATSRDRVGDEQFF	TGTGCCACCAGCAGAGATCGCGTCGGGGATGAGCAGTTCTTC
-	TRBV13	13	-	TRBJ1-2	CASSSGLTGGYTF	TGTGCCAGCAGCTCGGGACTAACGGGAGGCTACACCTTC
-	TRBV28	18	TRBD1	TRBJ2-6	CASSNRGQGASGANVLTF	TGTGCCAGCAGTAACCGAGGACAGGGGGCGTCTGGGGCCAACGTCCTGACTTTC
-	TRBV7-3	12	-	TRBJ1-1	CASSFRNTEAFF	TGTGCCAGCAGCTTCCGTAACACTGAAGCTTTCTTT
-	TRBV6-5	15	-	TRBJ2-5	CASTPTRDSQETQYF	TGTGCCAGCACCCCTACCCGAGACAGCCAAGAGACCCAGTACTTC
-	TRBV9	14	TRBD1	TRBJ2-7	CASSEGQGSYEQYF	TGTGCCAGCAGCGAGGGACAGGGTTCCTACGAGCAGTACTTC
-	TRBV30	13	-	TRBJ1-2	CAWSADSNYGYTF	TGTGCCTGGAGTGCGGACAGCAACTATGGCTACACCTTC
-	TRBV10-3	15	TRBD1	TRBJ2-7	CAIRIPGQDFYEQYF	TGTGCCATCAGGATACCGGGACAGGACTTCTACGAGCAGTACTTC
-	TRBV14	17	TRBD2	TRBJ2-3	CASSQRLAGGPADTQYF	TGTGCCAGCAGCCAGAGACTAGCGGGAGGGCCAGCAGATACGCAGTATTTT
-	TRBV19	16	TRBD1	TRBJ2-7	CASSNTMQGARYEQYF	TGTGCCAGTAGTAATACAATGCAGGGGGCGCGGTACGAGCAGTACTTC
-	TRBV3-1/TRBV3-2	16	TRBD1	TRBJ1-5	CASSQDGTVSNQPQHF	TGTGCCAGCAGCCAAGATGGGACAGTTAGCAATCAGCCCCAGCATTTT
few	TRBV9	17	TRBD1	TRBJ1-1	CASSVDPGTGVRTEAFF	TGTGCCAGCAGCGTAGACCCCGGGACAGGGGTTAGAACTGAAGCTTTCTTT
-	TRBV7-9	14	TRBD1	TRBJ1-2	CASSQGGASYGYTF	TGTGCCAGCAGCCAGGGGGGCGCTAGTTATGGCTACACCTTC
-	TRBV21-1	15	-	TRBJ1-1	CASSNRAGMETEAFF	TGTGCCAGCAGCAACAGGGCAGGGATGGAAACTGAAGCTTTCTTT
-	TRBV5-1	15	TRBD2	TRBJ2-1	CASSAGTSGVNEQFF	TGCGCCAGCAGCGCCGGGACTAGCGGGGTCAATGAGCAGTTCTTC
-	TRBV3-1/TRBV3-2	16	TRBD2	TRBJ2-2	CASSQGLAGDTGELFF	TGTGCCAGCAGCCAAGGACTAGCGGGGGACACCGGGGAGCTGTTTTTT
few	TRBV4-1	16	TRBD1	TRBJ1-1	CASSQDGTGGFSEAFF	TGCGCCAGCAGCCAAGATGGAACAGGGGGGTTCTCTGAAGCTTTCTTT
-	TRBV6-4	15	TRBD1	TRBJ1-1	CASRPTGFDSTEAFF	TGTGCCAGCAGGCCGACAGGGTTTGATAGCACTGAAGCTTTCTTT
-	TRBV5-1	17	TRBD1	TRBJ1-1	CASSSRTGTNRNTEAFF	TGCGCCAGCAGCTCCCGGACAGGGACAAACCGAAACACTGAAGCTTTCTTT
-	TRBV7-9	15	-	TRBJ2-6	CASSFSGAGANVLTF	TGTGCCAGCAGCTTTTCAGGGGCTGGGGCCAACGTCCTGACTTTC
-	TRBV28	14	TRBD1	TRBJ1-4	CASYQQGMGEKLFF	TGTGCCAGCTATCAACAGGGGATGGGCGAAAAACTGTTTTTT
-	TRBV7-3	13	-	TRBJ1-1	CASSYFGGTEAFF	TGTGCCAGCAGTTACTTTGGGGGGACTGAAGCTTTCTTT
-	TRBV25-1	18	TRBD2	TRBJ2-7	CASSEGMNTSGGSYEQYF	TGTGCCAGCAGTGAAGGAATGAATACTAGCGGAGGCTCCTACGAGCAGTACTTC
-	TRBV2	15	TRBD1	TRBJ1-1	CANLVMTGKYGEAFF	TGTGCCAACCTCGTGATGACAGGGAAGTACGGTGAAGCTTTCTTT
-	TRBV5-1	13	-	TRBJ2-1	CASSSQTGQGEFF	TGCGCCAGCAGCTCACAGACAGGTCAAGGAGAGTTCTTC
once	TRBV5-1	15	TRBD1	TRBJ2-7	CASSWGTGGNGEQYF	TGCGCCAGCAGCTGGGGGACAGGGGGTAATGGCGAGCAGTACTTC
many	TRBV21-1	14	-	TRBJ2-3	CASSKKQGADTQYF	TGTGCCAGCAGCAAAAAACAGGGGGCAGATACGCAGTATTTT
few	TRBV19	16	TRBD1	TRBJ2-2	CASSTPRQGNWGELFF	TGTGCCAGTAGTACCCCAAGACAGGGAAATTGGGGGGAGCTGTTTTTT
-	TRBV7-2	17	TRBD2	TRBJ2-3	CASSVQWTSGSTDTQYF	TGTGCCAGCAGCGTTCAGTGGACTAGCGGGAGTACAGATACGCAGTATTTT
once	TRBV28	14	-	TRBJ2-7	CASSQGTFSYEQYF	TGTGCCAGCAGCCAAGGGACATTTTCCTACGAGCAGTACTTC
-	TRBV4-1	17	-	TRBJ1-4	CASSQIRTQGRNEKLFF	TGCGCCAGCAGCCAGATCCGCACCCAGGGCCGGAATGAAAAACTGTTTTTT
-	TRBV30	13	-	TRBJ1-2	CASRRERGYGYTF	TGTGCCTCTCGGAGGGAAAGGGGCTATGGCTACACCTTC
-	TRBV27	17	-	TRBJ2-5	CASSLSGGGALQETQYF	TGTGCCAGCAGTTTATCAGGGGGAGGGGCCCTACAAGAGACCCAGTACTTC
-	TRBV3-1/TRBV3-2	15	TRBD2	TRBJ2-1	CASSQDPTSADEQFF	TGTGCCAGCAGCCAAGATCCAACTAGCGCCGATGAGCAGTTCTTC
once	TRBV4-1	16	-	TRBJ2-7	CASSQDRAAGVYEQYF	TGCGCCAGCAGCCAAGATAGGGCAGCAGGGGTCTACGAGCAGTACTTC
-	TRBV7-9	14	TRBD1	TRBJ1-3	CASSPDRVVNTIYF	TGTGCCAGCAGCCCGGACAGGGTGGTAAACACCATATATTTT
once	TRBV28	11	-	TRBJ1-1	CASSLTKVPNF	TGTGCCAGCAGTCTTACAAAAGTACCGAACTTT
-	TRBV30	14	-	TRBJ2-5	CAWTASGVGAPQYF	TGTGCCTGGACGGCCAGCGGGGTGGGGGCACCCCAGTACTTC
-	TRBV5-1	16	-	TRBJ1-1	CASSFLTAGATTEAFF	TGCGCCAGCAGCTTTCTGACGGCGGGGGCTACCACTGAAGCTTTCTTT